Given below is one TCR beta chain in context. These data come from a study of shared clonotypes between healthy human individuals. Trimming cost V 1 base and J 9 bases, with 10 bases left between them. The CDR3 spans 14 residues. CDR1 is KGHSH and CDR2 is LQKENI in the germline V gene. Study processing details: Junction-only sequences without quality scores were provided by ImmunoSEQ, so filtering was different. Profiling relied on immunoSEQ multiplex PCR, and the TCRdb table lists in-frame clones only, not all of them. Clone size and V and J calls were adopted from that table, with D and trimming inferred from the DNA. In the table there are approximately 940,000 clones, approximately 80% of which are singletons.

The rearrangement uses TRBV18 and TRBJ1-6; D is undetermined. The source material was memory CD4+ T cells sorted from blood. Subset here: CD45RA-negative fraction. The clonotype comes from a man aged 18-30 years in good health. The DNA for the CDR3 is TGTGCCAGCTCACCACGAGACAACCGTTCACCCCTCCACTTT. It yields the protein CASSPRDNRSPLHF. Full variable domain (outside the CDR3, taken from reference TRBV18 and TRBJ1-6): NAGVMQNPRHLVRRRGQEARLRCSPMKGHSHVYWYRQLPEEGLKFMVYLQKENIIDESGMPKERFSAEFPKEGPSILRIQQVVRGDSAAYFCASSPRDNRSPLHFGNGTRLTVT.